This T cell receptor (beta chain) appears in the sequencing data of a study of T cells in Graves' hyperthyroidism and ophthalmopathy (dated by TCRdb to about 2019). Broadly, across the study: Peripheral blood was sampled at the time of initial diagnosis, prior to any treatment. A discovery cohort of about 96 patients, roughly 40 with Graves' ophthalmopathy and more than 55 with stable Graves' hyperthyroidism, was used to find distinguishing TCR V-J signatures. An independent validation cohort of under 20 hyperthyroidism patients and some 15 patients who later progressed to ophthalmopathy tested prospective prediction of ophthalmopathy. For training and testing, the approximately 97 patients in the discovery cohort were randomly divided in a 7:3 ratio. In addition, the study compared T-cell repertoires in thyroid tissue and in blood from six Graves' hyperthyroidism patients. After sampling, hyperthyroidism patients received methimazole starting at 30 mg daily, and ophthalmopathy patients received high-dose intravenous methylprednisolone. The paper describes TCR Vbeta CDR3 sequencing of 140 or so peripheral blood samples, made up of around 41 ophthalmopathy patients, 70 to 75 hyperthyroidism patients and roughly 17 progressor patients.

This clonotype occurred a few times. The target of this receptor is not known. Base qualities were left out, and no much larger clone turns up one base away. The hyperthyroidism patients were between 18 and 65 years old and newly diagnosed, with a disease duration of less than 2 months. Patients with uncontrolled infections, other autoimmune diseases, pregnancy or lactation were excluded. Clinical symptoms, serum thyroxine and TRAb, thyroid ultrasound, and orbital computed tomography formed the basis for the diagnoses. Blood from progressor patients was collected at the time of first diagnosis with hyperthyroidism, before any ophthalmopathy symptoms had appeared. PBMCs were isolated from about 10 ml of fresh peripheral blood by Ficoll-Paque density gradient centrifugation. Progressor patients were initially diagnosed with Graves' hyperthyroidism and developed ophthalmopathy during follow-up. Trizol reagent was used to extract total RNA, and RNA quality was then checked on an Agilent 2100 Bioanalyzer.

The TCR beta CDR3 regions were amplified from RNA transcripts. The TCR CDR3 was subjected to a first round of RT-PCR using the HTBI primer set and the Qiagen OneStep RT-PCR kit. A second multiplex PCR round built the libraries, followed by size selection and purification. Paired-end sequencing of the libraries was performed with 100 bp reads on an Illumina HiSeq2000. Under the source paper's analysis protocol: SOAPnuke was used to process the raw data, throwing out any read that contained adapters or uncalled bases, had a mean Phred below 15, or lacked an exact constant-primer or identifier match. High-quality paired reads were merged using COPE v1.2.5, and each unique nucleotide sequence was defined as a clonotype. MiTCR v1.1 was used to align clonotypes to the IMGT TRBV, TRBD and TRBJ reference segments. Only V-J combinations with frequency above 0.0001, covering about 99% of repertoires, were analysed. The TCS score was defined as F50 (clonal expansion) divided by E x V (chaos), with BLOSUM62-based TCRdist calculated between CDR3 peptides within each V-J. Welch's t-statistics and random forest reduced 450 to 600 V-J features to roughly 13, which were used in a naive Bayes classifier (R e1071). TCRdb itself trimmed the public reads at Q25 with fastp, ran MiXCR and retained productive beta chains. Entries that share a CDR3 protein sequence are merged under the most common genes and DNA. TCRdb's processing, not the study's, gives the V and J calls here. Across this sample there are 250,000 or so distinct CDR3 sequences, with roughly 15% seen only once. The ten largest clones capture about 14% of the sample.

Broad study findings and their caveats: Sample size was not statistically predetermined, and blinding of investigators to group allocation was not performed. A 13 V-J signature model separated ophthalmopathy from stable hyperthyroidism, with about 88% sensitivity and 81% to 83% specificity in cross-validation and 80%/75% in testing. Most expanded thyroid clonotypes (frequency above 0.001) were also found in blood, which suggests that blood repertoires may mirror thyroid immune responses. In validation, the model predicted progression to ophthalmopathy with 55% to 71% sensitivity and approximately 78% specificity, a median of around six months before onset.

The CDR3 has 16 amino acids, counting the end cysteine and phenylalanine. Just the 48-base CDR3 DNA is kept, in frame starting at base 1. In the germline V gene, CDR1 corresponds to SNHLY and CDR2 to FYNNEI. At the junction V is shortened by 2 bases and J by 0 bases, with 11 bases in between. The material sequenced was blood. The receptor was isolated from a woman aged 40 to 50 with Graves' hyperthyroidism that later progressed to Graves' ophthalmopathy. The rearrangement combines TRBV2 with TRBJ1-3; the D gene is not confidently resolved. The CDR3 reads CASSEIGPNSGNTIYF. The nucleotides are TGTGCCAGCAGTGAAATCGGGCCCAACTCTGGAAACACCATATATTTT.